This T cell receptor (beta chain) derives from a study of T cell changes during pregnancy in multiple sclerosis. CDR1 is MNHNS and CDR2 is SASEGT in the germline V gene. The CDR3 spans 16 residues. V lost 3 bases and J lost 2; bases outside the gene matches: 5. Assay used: immunoSEQ multiplex PCR; TCRdb lists only in-frame clones, some missing. The sample has approximately 85,000 clones, 80% to 95% seen once; the top ten hold 2.5%. The receptor's source is a female donor with multiple sclerosis, enrolled in a pregnancy study. The starting material was peripheral blood, obtained in the first trimester of pregnancy. The V call is TRBV6-1, the J call TRBJ2-3; 10 bases match TRBD2. This CDR3 is CASSELAGVHTDTQYF. For the CDR3, the DNA is TGTGCCAGCAGTGAGCTAGCGGGGGTGCACACAGATACGCAGTATTTT.